Given below is one TCR beta chain in context. Its antigen remains unknown. The CDR3 covers 14 residues. Germline CDR1 reads MRHNA; CDR2 reads SNTAGT. Trimming took 4 bases from V and 14 from J; bases not matched to a gene: 10. Use of 60 Vbeta and 13 Jbeta primers characterized the PCR. The data were produced by immunoSEQ multiplex PCR, yet TCRdb's version contains in-frame clones alone and is incomplete. The table includes 77,000 or so clones, around 80% detected once. These data come from a study of cytomegalovirus exposure and HLA in healthy donors. Study observations and caveats: For cytomegalovirus status, the classifier reportedly gave diagnoses with high specificity and sensitivity. Presence/absence analyses took donor sequencing depth as roughly uniform.

This sequence originates from a man aged 65 to 79 in good health and CMV-seropositive. Sample: PBMCs. This rearrangement joins TRBV6-4 to TRBJ1-6, with 8 bases that match TRBD1. In DNA form, the CDR3 reads TGTGCCAGCAGTGCTTCGACAGGGGAGAATACCCTCCACTTT. Amino acid sequence: CASSASTGENTLHF.